These 13 T cell receptor beta chains were sequenced from one sample in a study of shared clonotypes between healthy human individuals. Profiled with immunoSEQ multiplex PCR; TCRdb holds only in-frame clones, not every one. The profile covers 800,000 to 1,200,000 clones, with around 78% appearing a single time and more than 0.45% taken by the ten largest. The source material was memory CD4+ T cells from PBMCs. As for subset: CD45RA-negative fraction. The receptor set was obtained from a man aged 18 to 29 in good health. Some clones in this sample may be carry-over from other donors' samples.

The V gene is TRBV25-1, the J gene TRBJ2-7, with 8 bases aligning to TRBD1. CDR1 is MGHDK and CDR2 is SYGVNS in the germline V gene. V shed 8 bases and J 1 base; nucleotides not matched to a gene: 4. The CDR3 runs to 13 residues. The CDR3 protein is CASGDRGSYEQYF. The CDR3 nucleotides read TGTGCCAGCGGAGACAGGGGATCCTACGAGCAGTACTTC.

The genes are TRBV5-4 and TRBJ2-7; TRBD1 aligns across 8 bases. V trimming: 4 bases; J trimming: 1 base; junction bases outside the gene matches: 4. Germline-derived CDR1 and CDR2 are SGHNT and YYREEE (reference sequence). The CDR3 contains 14 residues. CDR3 sequence reads: CASSQRQGSYEQYF. CDR3 DNA: TGTGCCAGCAGCCAAAGACAGGGGTCCTACGAGCAGTACTTC.

This chain links TRBV7-2 with TRBJ2-3; D might be TRBD2 (6 bases). The ends were cut back, 1 base at V and 3 bases at J, with 11 bases in the middle. Germline-derived CDR1 and CDR2 are SGHTA and FQGNSA. The CDR3 loop spans 15 amino acids. CDR3 coding DNA: TGTGCCAGCAGCTTAGTGGGGGGATGGACAGATACGCAGTATTTT. Amino acids: CASSLVGGWTDTQYF.

This chain connects TRBV5-1 to TRBJ1-1; D possibly corresponds to TRBD1 (5 bases). Germline lookup yields CDR1 SGHRS and CDR2 YFSETQ. Trimming left V 4 bases short and J 4 bases short, with 17 bases between. The length of the CDR3 is 15 residues. Written as DNA, the CDR3 is TGCGCCAGCAGCCTCGAGACAGTTTCGAGCACTGAAGCTTTCTTT. This gives the protein CASSLETVSSTEAFF.

The CDR3 DNA is TGTGCCAGCTTCCAGGGACTGTCCACCGGGGAGCTGTTTTTT. It specifies CASFQGLSTGELFF. The J gene is TRBJ2-2, the V gene TRBV28; D perhaps matches TRBD2 (6 bases). Trimming cost V 8 bases and J 4 bases, with 14 bases left between them. Per the germline V gene, CDR1 is MDHEN and CDR2 is SYDVKM. CDR3 length: 14 residues.

The rearrangement links TRBV9 to TRBJ2-5, with 9 bases fitting TRBD2. The trim removed 4 bases at V and 5 bases at J, leaving 9 bases unmatched. This CDR3 comprises 15 residues. CDR1 and CDR2 (germline): SGDLS, YYNGEE. The CDR3: CASSNPSGMWETQYF. In DNA, the CDR3 is TGTGCCAGCAGCAATCCTAGCGGGATGTGGGAGACCCAGTACTTC.

This chain links TRBV7-9 with TRBJ2-1, with 10 bases fitting TRBD2. CDR1 is SEHNR and CDR2 is FQNEAQ in the germline V gene (reference sequence). The CDR3 loop spans 12 amino acids. V was pared by 6 bases and J by 13 bases, with 6 bases of the junction left unmatched. This CDR3 is CASSLSSGRQFF. CDR3 sequence (DNA): TGTGCCAGCAGTCTGTCTAGCGGGAGACAGTTCTTC.

The gene calls are TRBV19 and TRBJ1-4; D perhaps matches TRBD1 (6 bases). V was cut by 3 bases and J by 8 bases, with 13 bases left in between. This CDR3 has 14 residues. In germline, CDR1 is LNHDA, CDR2 SQIVND (reference sequence). The CDR3 sequence: CASSIGGPGEKLFF. The CDR3 coding sequence is TGTGCCAGTAGTATCGGGGGGCCAGGAGAAAAACTGTTTTTT.

CDR3 sequence: CASSLDGGSTDTQYF. CDR3 DNA sequence: TGTGCCAGCAGCTTAGATGGCGGGAGCACAGATACGCAGTATTTT. This chain links TRBV7-2 with TRBJ2-3; D may be TRBD2 (5 bases). CDR3 length: 15 residues. Trimming cost V 1 base and J 0 bases, with 8 bases left between them. Germline-derived CDR1 and CDR2 are SGHTA and FQGNSA.

The chain combines TRBV6-5 with TRBJ2-5; D call uncertain. The end of the DNA aligns better with TRBJ2-7, so the J call may be wrong. CDR1 and CDR2 from the germline V gene are MNHEY and SVGAGI. This CDR3 region has 13 residues. The CDR3 spells CASNPRVHDEQYF. The CDR3 nucleotides are TGTGCCAGCAACCCTAGGGTCCATGACGAGCAGTACTTC.

The chain uses TRBV5-1 and TRBJ1-5, with a possible D match to TRBD1 (5 bases). The CDR3 loop spans 14 amino acids. CDR1 is SGHRS and CDR2 is YFSETQ in the germline V gene. Trimming removed 0 bases from V and 7 bases from J, with 11 bases in between. The CDR3 nucleotides read TGCGCCAGCAGCTTGGAGGGGATGGACCAGCCCCAGCATTTT. It translates to CASSLEGMDQPQHF.

J is TRBJ2-2 and V is TRBV9; D possibly corresponds to TRBD2 (5 bases). V dropped 4 bases and J dropped 2 bases, with 15 bases sitting between them. Germline CDR1 is SGDLS and CDR2 is YYNGEE. The CDR3 spans 16 residues. CDR3 coding DNA: TGTGCCAGCAGCCCGCGGACTGGCAAAAACACCGGGGAGCTGTTTTTT. Amino acids: CASSPRTGKNTGELFF.

CDR3 bases: TGTGCCACCCAGCGGGACAACTTCGGGGAGCTGTTTTTT. This sequence encodes CATQRDNFGELFF. The chain links TRBV6-5 to TRBJ2-2, with D possibly TRBD2 on 7 matching bases. Germline CDR1 is MNHEY and CDR2 is SVGAGI. There are 13 residues in the CDR3. Between the trimmed V and J ends, which lost 10 bases and 7 bases, there was a span of 16 bases.